The 18 T cell receptor beta chains listed next were all sequenced from one sample in a study of beta chain features in type 1 diabetes. Sequencing targeted expressed TCRB transcripts, as all isolated RNA had been reverse transcribed. The data were produced by immunoSEQ multiplex PCR, yet TCRdb's version contains in-frame clones alone and is incomplete. The profile shows a few hundred thousand clones, 25% to 35% of them singletons. The specimen was central memory CD4+ T cells from blood. The receptors come from a man aged 25 to 40 in good health.

This clone was picked up many times. The rearrangement joins TRBV10-3 to TRBJ1-1; D is ambiguous. CDR3 size: 13 residues. Germline V gene data show CDR1 as ENHRY and CDR2 as SYGVKD. Trimming pared 2 bases from V and 0 bases from J, leaving 4 bases between. This CDR3 is CAISERLNTEAFF. The CDR3 DNA follows: TGTGCCATCAGTGAGCGGCTGAACACTGAAGCTTTCTTT.

The chain joins TRBV18 to TRBJ2-7, with D possibly TRBD1 on 6 matching bases. CDR3 length: 14 residues. V lost 4 bases, J lost 4 bases, and 14 bases lay in between. Germline lookup yields CDR1 KGHSH and CDR2 LQKENI. The CDR3 region is CASSLAGVGYEQYF. The CDR3 DNA is TGTGCCAGCTCACTGGCAGGGGTGGGATACGAGCAGTACTTC.

The table lists this clone with a few counts. The rearrangement joins TRBV10-2 to TRBJ2-1; 8 bases match TRBD2. The CDR3 is 14 amino acids. Trimming removed 2 bases from V and 7 bases from J; junction bases left unmatched: 4. Germline loops: CDR1 WSHSY, CDR2 SAAADI. CDR3 region: CASSETGGRNEQFF. DNA of the CDR3: TGCGCCAGCAGTGAGACGGGAGGGCGAAATGAGCAGTTCTTC.

The sample holds a few counts of this clone. The genes are TRBV29-1 and TRBJ2-1; 10 bases agree with TRBD1. Germline V gene data show CDR1 as SQVTM and CDR2 as ANQGSEA. Unmatched junction bases numbered 10, after V lost 8 bases and J lost 3 bases. The CDR3 is made up of 15 amino acids. The CDR3 loop is CSSTGRDRGYNEQFF. In DNA, the CDR3 is TGCAGCTCAACGGGGAGGGACAGGGGCTACAATGAGCAGTTCTTC.

The chain joins TRBV29-1 to TRBJ1-1, with D uncertain. V dropped 5 bases and J dropped 2 bases, with 15 bases sitting between them. Germline loops: CDR1 SQVTM, CDR2 ANQGSEA. The CDR3 consists of 14 residues. The CDR3 bases are TGCAGCGTTCCAAGCTTATGGGGAAACACTGAAGCTTTCTTT. This translates into CSVPSLWGNTEAFF.

The J gene is TRBJ2-1, the V gene TRBV5-6; TRBD2 agrees at 11 bases. V dropped 6 bases and J dropped 7; count of bases not matched to a gene: 6. In germline, CDR1 is SGHDT, CDR2 YYEEEE. This CDR3 region has 14 residues. Written as DNA, the CDR3 is TGTGCCAGCATTTTAGCGGGAGGGCCGAATGAGCAGTTCTTC. It codes for CASILAGGPNEQFF.

This chain links TRBV19 with TRBJ2-5, with D possibly TRBD2 on 6 matching bases. CDR1 and CDR2 (germline): LNHDA, SQIVND (reference sequence). V lost 5 bases, J lost 5 bases, and 21 bases lay in between. The CDR3 is 16 residues long. The CDR3 DNA reads as TGTGCCAGTAGTCCTGTGACGGGCCGAGGGAGGGAGACCCAGTACTTC. It encodes CASSPVTGRGRETQYF.

This clone was counted only a few times. This chain joins TRBV6-1 and TRBJ2-1; no clear D gene. Germline V lookup: CDR1 MNHNS, CDR2 SASEGT. This CDR3 has 14 residues. The germline V and J ends were trimmed by 3 bases and 8 bases, with 14 bases remaining between them. The CDR3 nucleotides read TGTGCCAGCAGTGAGAACCAAATAGGATATGAGCAGTTCTTC. Protein product: CASSENQIGYEQFF.

The rearrangement joins TRBV6-6 to TRBJ2-5; D not certain. V gave up 0 bases and J gave up 4 bases, with 12 bases separating them. Germline loops: CDR1 MNHNY, CDR2 SVGAGI (reference sequence). This CDR3 is built from 15 residues. CDR3 DNA sequence: TGTGCCAGCAGTTACTCAGGATTCCCCTCAGAGACCCAGTACTTC. It translates to CASSYSGFPSETQYF.

There are a few counts of this clone. Other DNA sequences in the same sample also yield this CDR3. V gene TRBV5-4 combines with J gene TRBJ1-1; unclear D gene. Germline CDR1 SGHNT, CDR2 YYREEE (reference sequence). The CDR3 contains 13 residues. The V end lost 4 bases, the J end lost 0 bases, and 7 bases lay between the germline ends. The DNA for the CDR3 is TGTGCCAGCAGCCCGGAGTTGAACACTGAAGCTTTCTTT. This sequence encodes CASSPELNTEAFF. The whole variable domain, remainder taken from reference TRBV5-4 and TRBJ1-1, is ETGVTQSPTHLIKTRGQQVTLRCSSQSGHNTVSWYQQALGQGPQFIFQYYREEENGRGNFPPRFSGLQFPNYSSELNVNALELDDSALYLCASSPELNTEAFFGQGTRLTVV.

This clone was found a few times. The rearrangement uses TRBV30 and TRBJ1-1; 11 bases match TRBD1. This CDR3 contains 16 residues. Germline trimming cut 4 bases from V and 1 base from J; bases unmatched to any gene: 8. Germline V gives CDR1 GTSNPN, CDR2 SVGIG (reference sequence). The chain's CDR3 is CAWIGGQGAPNTEAFF. The CDR3 DNA sequence: TGTGCCTGGATCGGTGGACAGGGGGCCCCGAACACTGAAGCTTTCTTT.

This clone was counted only a few times. The J gene is TRBJ2-1, the V gene TRBV11-2; 7 bases map to TRBD2. Germline assignment: CDR1 SGHAT and CDR2 FQNNGV. V gave up 0 bases and J gave up 5 bases; unmatched junction bases: 4. The CDR3 is 15 amino acids. CDR3 in DNA: TGTGCCAGCAGCTTAGAGACTAGCCCGAACAATGAGCAGTTCTTC. This codes for CASSLETSPNNEQFF.

J is TRBJ2-1 and V is TRBV9; 8 bases map to TRBD1. There are 14 residues in the CDR3. V was pared by 4 bases and J by 9 bases, with 9 bases of the junction left unmatched. Germline V gene lookup returns CDR1 SGDLS and CDR2 YYNGEE. This CDR3 reads CASSPYTGGREQFF. CDR3 sequence (DNA): TGTGCCAGCAGCCCATACACAGGGGGACGTGAGCAGTTCTTC.

The chain is built from TRBV7-8 and TRBJ2-3; D ambiguous. From germline, CDR1 is SGHVS and CDR2 FQNEAQ. The CDR3 loop spans 13 amino acids. The V end was cut by 4 bases, the J end by 1 base, with 6 bases between. In DNA form, the CDR3 reads TGTGCCAGCAGCTCCTCTGGCACAGATACGCAGTATTTT. Protein: CASSSSGTDTQYF.

This clone was detected only a few times. The junction departs from the called germline gene at one end, perhaps through a read error. V gene TRBV30 combines with J gene TRBJ1-1; 7 bases agree with TRBD1. The CDR3 runs 14 residues. Germline CDR1 is GTSNPN and CDR2 is SVGIG (reference sequence). This chain's CDR3 is CAWSVLGGQTGAFF. Here the CDR3 DNA reads TGTGCCTGGAGTGTACTTGGGGGACAGACTGGAGCTTTCTTT.

The chain joins TRBV11-2 to TRBJ2-3; 7 positions match TRBD2. J gave up 5 bases and V 1 base, and 3 bases lay outside the gene matches. Germline V lookup: CDR1 SGHAT, CDR2 FQNNGV. The CDR3 extends over 14 amino acids. DNA for the CDR3: TGTGCCAGCAGCTTAGCGTGGGGGGGAGATACGCAGTATTTT. Translated: CASSLAWGGDTQYF.

The rearrangement links TRBV9 to TRBJ2-7; either TRBD1 or TRBD2 may fit D (6 bases each). The V gene lost 3 bases and the J gene lost 4 bases, with 17 bases spanning the gap. This CDR3 comprises 15 residues. Germline-derived CDR1 and CDR2 are SGDLS and YYNGEE. The CDR3 loop is CASSAAVGGTYEQYF. The CDR3 nucleotides read TGTGCCAGCAGCGCCGCGGTCGGGGGCACTTACGAGCAGTACTTC.

The rearrangement joins TRBV7-9 to TRBJ2-3, with 11 bases lining up with TRBD2. The germline V gene encodes CDR1 SEHNR and CDR2 FQNEAQ (reference sequence). This CDR3 contains 17 residues. The ends lost 4 bases at V and 4 bases at J; junction bases unmatched: 10. This chain's CDR3 is CASSSTSGRFSADTQYF. The CDR3, as DNA: TGTGCCAGCAGCTCTACTAGCGGGAGATTTAGCGCAGATACGCAGTATTTT.